The 21 T cell receptor beta chains below come from one sample, sequenced in a study of T cells in Graves' hyperthyroidism and ophthalmopathy (dated 2019 in TCRdb). The method was multiplex PCR. The sample was run on an Illumina HiSeq 2000. The TCR beta CDR3 regions were amplified from RNA transcripts. For the first round of RT-PCR on the TCR CDR3, the HTBI primer set was used together with the Qiagen OneStep RT-PCR kit. Starting from the raw public reads, TCRdb applied fastp trimming at Q25, assembled clones with MiXCR and retained in-frame beta chains. CDR3 protein duplicates are merged, each entry listing the most common genes and DNA. The sample table lists about 250,000 distinct CDR3 sequences, roughly 20% of them with a count of one. The ten biggest clones cover around 60% of the sample. Sequences were obtained from blood. The receptors were sampled from a man aged 30 to 45 with Graves' ophthalmopathy.

Worth noting for this clonotype: Germline and junction disagree at one end, which may indicate a read error. The CDR3 nucleotides read TGTGCTAGCAGCAAAACGGGACTAGCGGGAGAAGAGCAGTTCTTC. As protein: CASSKTGLAGEEQFF. V is TRBV7-7 and J is TRBJ2-1, with 14 bases fitting TRBD2. The CDR3 extends over 15 amino acids. Germline CDR1 reads SSHAT; CDR2 reads FNYEAQ (reference sequence).

This clonotype has ten or more counts. The rearrangement uses TRBV2 and TRBJ1-5; D uncertain. V dropped 4 bases and J dropped 0 bases, with 7 bases sitting between them. The CDR3 covers 14 residues. The germline V gene encodes CDR1 SNHLY and CDR2 FYNNEI. The CDR3 region has the DNA TGTGCCAGCAGTGTTAAGTCTAGCAATCAGCCCCAGCATTTT. It yields the protein CASSVKSSNQPQHF.

This clonotype was seen repeatedly, ten times or more. This chain joins TRBV11-2 and TRBJ1-2; tentative D call: TRBD1 (5 bases). V lost 3 bases and J 5 bases, leaving 7 bases between the germline ends. Germline CDR1 reads SGHAT; CDR2 reads FQNNGV. CDR3 size: 12 residues. CDR3 sequence reads: CASSFPGYGYTF. CDR3 nucleotide sequence: TGTGCCAGCAGCTTTCCAGGGTATGGCTACACCTTC.

This clonotype was found a few times. The chain links TRBV27 to TRBJ2-1; the D call may be TRBD1 or TRBD2 (5 bases each). The CDR3 runs 15 residues. Germline lookup yields CDR1 MNHEY and CDR2 SMNVEV (reference sequence). Trimming took off 6 bases at V and 7 bases at J, with 19 bases between the two ends. CDR3 residues: CASSRRGVGLNEQFF. The CDR3 region has the DNA TGTGCCAGCAGCCGTAGAGGGGTAGGCTTGAATGAGCAGTTCTTC.

This clonotype turned up a few times. The chain recombines TRBV14 with TRBJ2-7; D gene unclear. V was trimmed by 5 bases and J by 5 bases, leaving 22 bases between them. The CDR3 length is 16 residues. In germline, CDR1 is SGHDN, CDR2 FVKESK. The CDR3 sequence is CASSEIVGSVYNEQYF. CDR3 nucleotide sequence: TGTGCCAGCAGCGAGATAGTGGGTTCGGTCTACAACGAGCAGTACTTC.

This clonotype was counted at least ten times. V usage is TRBV5-5 and J usage is TRBJ1-5; no firm D call. The CDR3 has 15 amino acids. The germline CDR1 and CDR2 sequences are SGHKS and YYEKEE (reference sequence). With 0 bases removed from V and 2 bases from J, the gap between germline ends came to 9 bases. CDR3 sequence: CASSLETNGNQPQHF. DNA for the CDR3: TGTGCCAGCAGCTTGGAGACAAATGGCAATCAGCCCCAGCATTTT.

The CDR3 here is CATNPRGWSNQPQHF. For the CDR3, the DNA is TGTGCCACCAACCCCAGGGGATGGAGCAATCAGCCCCAGCATTTT. J is TRBJ1-5 and V is TRBV24-1; perhaps TRBD1 as D (6 bases). The CDR3 runs to 15 residues. V gave up 8 bases and J gave up 1 base, with 14 bases separating them. Germline CDR1 and CDR2: KGHDR and SFDVKD.

This clonotype has ten or more counts. This chain links TRBV6-5 with TRBJ1-1; 7 nucleotides align to TRBD1. CDR3 length: 14 amino acids. Germline V gene lookup returns CDR1 MNHEY and CDR2 SVGAGI. Losses at the gene ends were 4 bases for V and 10 bases for J; bases not matched to a gene: 12. Here the CDR3 DNA reads TGTGCCAGCAGTTTAAAAGGATCAAGGGGGCGAGCTTTCTTT. This translates into CASSLKGSRGRAFF.

A few counts support this clonotype. This chain links TRBV7-2 with TRBJ2-4; 7 positions match TRBD1. CDR1 is SGHTA, CDR2 FQGNSA, per germline. J gave up 1 base and V 1 base, and 7 bases lay outside the gene matches. This CDR3 region has 17 residues. Written as DNA, the CDR3 is TGTGCCAGCAGCTTAGGACCGGGACAGAGGGCCAAAAACATTCAGTACTTC. Its translation: CASSLGPGQRAKNIQYF.

At least ten counts were recorded for this clonotype. The chain carries TRBV2 and TRBJ2-5; D might be TRBD1 (6 bases). Trimming took 7 bases from V and 4 from J, leaving 16 bases between them. The germline V gene has CDR1 SNHLY and CDR2 FYNNEI. CDR3 length: 14 residues. The CDR3, as DNA: TGTGCCAGCAATTCATACAGGGACGGAGAGACCCAGTACTTC. It specifies CASNSYRDGETQYF.

This clonotype was observed a handful of times. This chain joins TRBV5-1 and TRBJ1-5; 7 nucleotides line up with TRBD1. J lost 6 bases, V lost 2 bases, and 8 bases had no gene match. CDR1 and CDR2 (germline): SGHRS, YFSETQ. The CDR3 spans 15 residues. The CDR3 DNA reads TGCGCCAGCAGCTTTGGTACAGGGGTTGCTCAGCCCCAGCATTTT. Translating gives CASSFGTGVAQPQHF. The whole variable domain, filled in from reference TRBV5-1 and TRBJ1-5, reads KAGVTQTPRYLIKTRGQQVTLSCSPISGHRSVSWYQQTPGQGLQFLFEYFSETQRNKGNFPGRFSGRQFSNSRSEMNVSTLELGDSALYLCASSFGTGVAQPQHFGDGTRLSIL.

The CDR3 here is CAAKSGTSGNTIYF. In nucleotides, the CDR3 is TGTGCCGCGAAGTCCGGGACAAGCGGAAACACCATATATTTT. The chain is built from TRBV10-3 and TRBJ1-3; perhaps TRBD1 as D (6 bases). The CDR3 covers 14 residues. Germline CDR1 is ENHRY and CDR2 is SYGVKD. Trimming removed 11 bases at V and 4 bases at J, with 18 bases between.

This clonotype was detected a few times. DNA of the CDR3: TGCAGTGCCACTAGCTCTTTCAGCTCCTACAATGAGCAGTTCTTC. Residues: CSATSSFSSYNEQFF. This rearrangement joins TRBV20-1 to TRBJ2-1; D possibly corresponds to TRBD2 (6 bases). This CDR3 region has 15 residues. Trimming pared 6 bases from V and 0 bases from J, leaving 15 bases between. CDR1 and CDR2 (germline): DFQATT, SNEGSKA (reference sequence).

This clonotype was seen repeatedly, ten times or more. J is TRBJ2-7 and V is TRBV6-1; TRBD2 matches 15 bases. The V gene end was trimmed by 4 bases and the J gene end by 5 bases; junction bases not matched to a gene: 3. Germline V gene sequence: CDR1 MNHNS, CDR2 SASEGT. The CDR3 runs 15 residues. CDR3 sequence (DNA): TGTGCCAGCAGTGGGGGACTAGCGGGAGGCGACGAGCAGTACTTC. Protein sequence: CASSGGLAGGDEQYF.

The genes are TRBV4-2 and TRBJ2-3; weak D call: TRBD2 (6 bases). This CDR3 has 15 amino acids. CDR1 is LGHNA and CDR2 is YNFKEQ in the germline V gene. The V and J ends lost 3 bases and 1 base respectively, with 11 bases between them. Here the CDR3 reads CASSQTLAGTDTQYF. The CDR3 coding sequence is TGTGCCAGCAGCCAGACTTTAGCGGGCACAGATACGCAGTATTTT.

This clonotype was observed a few times. The chain employs TRBV9 and TRBJ1-5; 8 nucleotides agree with TRBD1. J lost 7 bases, V lost 4 bases, and 10 bases had no gene match. The CDR3 length is 15 residues. Germline V lookup: CDR1 SGDLS, CDR2 YYNGEE. The CDR3 loop is CASSPGQGVRQPQHF. CDR3 bases: TGTGCCAGCAGCCCTGGACAGGGTGTAAGACAGCCCCAGCATTTT.

The chain joins TRBV28 to TRBJ2-7; TRBD1 aligns across 11 bases. CDR3 length: 16 amino acids. Germline CDR1 reads MDHEN; CDR2 reads SYDVKM. The J segment lost 1 base and the V segment lost 4 bases, leaving 6 bases of the junction unmatched. CDR3 sequence reads: CASSSLGQGASYEQYF. CDR3 sequence (DNA): TGTGCCAGCAGTTCCCTCGGACAGGGGGCTTCCTACGAGCAGTACTTC.

In this sample, this clonotype turned up many times. The chain recombines TRBV7-9 with TRBJ2-3, with 8 bases matching TRBD1. V was clipped by 4 bases and J by 5 bases; unmatched bases: 2. CDR3 length equals 13 residues. Germline V gives CDR1 SEHNR, CDR2 FQNEAQ (reference sequence). The CDR3 protein is CASSSQGGDTQYF. The CDR3 DNA follows: TGTGCCAGCAGCTCACAGGGGGGAGATACGCAGTATTTT.

In the case of this clonotype: A much larger clone lies a single base off, so this may be a read error. The CDR3, as DNA: TGTGCCAGCAGCGCGGCAGGGGGATTGTTTCCCTACGAGCAGTACTTC. Protein: CASSAAGGLFPYEQYF. The gene calls are TRBV9 and TRBJ2-7; TRBD1 matches 7 bases. Germline V gene data show CDR1 as SGDLS and CDR2 as YYNGEE. The V and J ends lost 3 bases and 2 bases, in that order; junction bases with no gene match: 11. This CDR3 comprises 16 residues.

This clonotype was counted between two and nine times. The chain employs TRBV12-3 or TRBV12-4 and TRBJ2-3; D tentatively fits TRBD1 or TRBD2 (5 bases each). This CDR3 is 14 amino acids long. The ends were cut back, 6 bases at V and 3 bases at J, with 13 bases in the middle. The CDR3 reads CASSLTWGTDTQYF. CDR3 sequence (DNA): TGTGCCAGCAGCCTTACGTGGGGGACAGATACGCAGTATTTT.

At least ten counts were recorded for this clonotype. The chain uses TRBV12-3 or TRBV12-4 and TRBJ2-7, with D possibly matching TRBD1 (7 bases). The CDR3 totals 13 residues. Trimming removed 2 bases at V and 4 bases at J, with 9 bases between. In DNA, the CDR3 is TGTGCCAGCAGTTTACAGGGGGGATACGAGCAGTACTTC. Translating gives CASSLQGGYEQYF.